Below are 11 T cell receptor beta chains sequenced from a single sample in a study of shared clonotypes between healthy human individuals. TCRdb's table, derived via immunoSEQ multiplex PCR, lists solely in-frame clones and lacks some. The data contain approximately 980,000 clones, around three quarters of them seen just once; the ten biggest clones take up approximately 1.5%. Sequencing was performed on memory CD4+ T cells sorted from blood. The subset denotes: CD45RA-negative fraction. Receptors originate from a young man in good health.

The V and J genes are TRBV4-3 and TRBJ1-6; D uncertain. Germline V gene lookup returns CDR1 LGHNA and CDR2 YSLEER. The germline V and J ends were trimmed by 0 bases and 8 bases, with 11 bases remaining between them. The CDR3 totals 15 residues. The CDR3 loop is CASSQEATHHSPLHF. The CDR3 DNA reads TGCGCCAGCAGCCAAGAGGCTACCCACCATTCACCCCTCCACTTT.

With regard to this clone: Other DNA sequences in this specimen translate into the identical CDR3. The gene calls are TRBV16 and TRBJ1-2; D uncertain. The CDR3 runs 14 residues. Trimming pared 0 bases from V and 5 bases from J, leaving 10 bases between. Looked up from germline, CDR1 is KGHSY and CDR2 is FQNENV. This CDR3 is CASSQSPGQYGYTF. The CDR3 bases are TGTGCCAGCAGCCAATCCCCGGGCCAGTATGGCTACACCTTC.

This clone was counted many times. The genes are TRBV7-2 and TRBJ2-4; D is uncertain. This CDR3 comprises 14 residues. The germline V gene has CDR1 SGHTA and CDR2 FQGNSA. V lost 7 bases and J 3 bases, leaving 13 bases between the germline ends. CDR3 region: CASKGTESKNIQYF. The CDR3 DNA reads TGTGCCAGCAAGGGAACGGAAAGCAAAAACATTCAGTACTTC.

This clone occurred a few times. The V gene is TRBV30, the J gene TRBJ1-5; D is uncertain. The germline V gene has CDR1 GTSNPN and CDR2 SVGIG (reference sequence). CDR3 length equals 13 residues. V was clipped by 3 bases and J by 0 bases, with 6 bases between them. DNA for the CDR3: TGTGCCTGGAGAATGAATAGCAATCAGCCCCAGCATTTT. It codes for CAWRMNSNQPQHF.

The chain has TRBV6-1 and TRBJ2-7; D possibly corresponds to TRBD1 (5 bases). V was pared by 3 bases and J by 6 bases, with 24 bases between. Germline loops: CDR1 MNHNS, CDR2 SASEGT. This CDR3 has 17 amino acids. The DNA for the CDR3 is TGTGCCAGCAGTGATGTGATAATGTGGGGCGTCCACCCCGAGCAGTACTTC. It translates to CASSDVIMWGVHPEQYF.

The table lists this clone with a few counts. The sample holds other DNA sequences that translate to the same CDR3. The V call is TRBV10-3, the J call TRBJ1-2, with a tentative D call TRBD1 (5 bases). The CDR3 runs 14 residues. Germline loops: CDR1 ENHRY, CDR2 SYGVKD. The V and J ends lost 4 bases and 3 bases respectively, with 12 bases between them. CDR3 sequence reads: CAISGSTGDYGYTF. As DNA, the CDR3 is TGTGCCATCAGTGGTTCAACGGGGGACTATGGCTACACCTTC.

The chain joins TRBV29-1 to TRBJ1-2; TRBD1 matches 9 bases. CDR1 and CDR2 (germline): SQVTM, ANQGSEA. V trimming: 7 bases; J trimming: 4 bases; junction bases outside the gene matches: 10. CDR3 length: 14 amino acids. The CDR3 DNA reads as TGCAGCGCGACGGTTGGGACAGGGCCCTATGGCTACACCTTC. It is translated as CSATVGTGPYGYTF. The variable domain in full, completed from reference TRBV29-1 and TRBJ1-2, reads SAVISQKPSRDICQRGTSLTIQCQVDSQVTMMFWYRQQPGQSLTLIATANQGSEATYESGFVIDKFPISRPNLTFSTLTVSNMSPEDSSIYLCSATVGTGPYGYTFGSGTRLTVV.

This chain joins TRBV7-2 and TRBJ2-3; D remains unclear. Germline V gene data show CDR1 as SGHTA and CDR2 as FQGNSA. The CDR3 is 15 residues long. V was trimmed by 2 bases and J by 0 bases, leaving 9 bases between them. The chain's CDR3 is CASSLLGSSTDTQYF. DNA of the CDR3: TGTGCCAGCAGCTTACTGGGTTCTAGCACAGATACGCAGTATTTT.

This clone was recorded a few times. The V gene is TRBV19, the J gene TRBJ1-5, with D possibly matching TRBD1 (5 bases). Germline V CDR1 and CDR2: LNHDA, SQIVND (reference sequence). The V end lost 2 bases, the J end lost 1 base, and 15 bases lay between the germline ends. The CDR3 is 17 amino acids. The CDR3 DNA sequence: TGTGCCAGTAGTATACTACAGGCCGTGGGAAGCAATCAGCCCCAGCATTTT. Amino acid sequence: CASSILQAVGSNQPQHF.

This sequence joins TRBV15 and TRBJ2-7; D remains unclear. Germline CDR1 is LNHNV and CDR2 is YYDKDF (reference sequence). CDR3 length equals 13 residues. V gave up 0 bases and J gave up 5 bases, with 8 bases separating them. Here the CDR3 reads CATSRDPFNEQYF. CDR3 coding DNA: TGTGCCACCAGCAGAGATCCCTTTAACGAGCAGTACTTC.

The rearrangement joins TRBV6-6 to TRBJ1-2, with 7 bases fitting TRBD1. There are 15 residues in the CDR3. The ends lost 0 bases at V and 5 bases at J; junction bases unmatched: 6. The germline V gene encodes CDR1 MNHNY and CDR2 SVGAGI (reference sequence). CDR3 sequence (DNA): TGTGCCAGCAGTTACTCTTCTGACAGGGATTATGGCTACACCTTC. Its translation is CASSYSSDRDYGYTF.